This TCR beta chain comes out of a study of shared clonotypes between healthy human individuals. Study-level points and caveats: Among donors, sharing of clonotypes was expected to be affected by sequencing depth.

Every one of the donors was a Caucasian adult that lived in Nashville, Tennessee. The DNA input per sorted-subset replicate PCR was about 190 ng, corresponding to some 33,000 T cell genomes. Only in-frame clones appear in the TCRdb table, and some are missing; sequencing was by immunoSEQ multiplex PCR. This sample has approximately 700,000 clones, with around three quarters found just once. There are many counts of this clone. Antigen unknown. The sample carries other DNA sequences with the same CDR3. Source material: memory CD4+ T cells sorted from blood. Subset meaning: CD45RA-negative fraction. This TCR was sampled from a woman aged 25 to 39 in good health.

The CDR3 spells CASSWGQSNEKLFF. CDR3 sequence (DNA): TGTGCCAGCAGTTGGGGACAGAGTAATGAAAAACTGTTTTTT. The gene calls are TRBV28 and TRBJ1-4, with 7 positions matching TRBD1. Germline CDR1 reads MDHEN; CDR2 reads SYDVKM. V shed 4 bases and J 4 bases; nucleotides not matched to a gene: 3. This CDR3 comprises 14 residues.